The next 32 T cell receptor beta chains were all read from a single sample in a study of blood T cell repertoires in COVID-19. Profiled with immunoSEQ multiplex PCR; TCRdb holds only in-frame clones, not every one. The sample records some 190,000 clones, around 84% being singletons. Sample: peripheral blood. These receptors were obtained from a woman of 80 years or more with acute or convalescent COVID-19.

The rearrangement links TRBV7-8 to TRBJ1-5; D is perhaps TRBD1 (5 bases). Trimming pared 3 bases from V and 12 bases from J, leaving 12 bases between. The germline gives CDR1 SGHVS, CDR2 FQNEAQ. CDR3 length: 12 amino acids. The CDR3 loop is CASSFGGGVQHF. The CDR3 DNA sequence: TGTGCCAGCAGCTTTGGCGGGGGGGTCCAGCATTTT.

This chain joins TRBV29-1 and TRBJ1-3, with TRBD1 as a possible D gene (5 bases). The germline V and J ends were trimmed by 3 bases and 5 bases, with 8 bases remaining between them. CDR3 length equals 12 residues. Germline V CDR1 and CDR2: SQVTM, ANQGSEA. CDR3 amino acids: CSVEQGRNTIYF. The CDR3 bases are TGCAGCGTTGAGCAGGGTAGAAACACCATATATTTT.

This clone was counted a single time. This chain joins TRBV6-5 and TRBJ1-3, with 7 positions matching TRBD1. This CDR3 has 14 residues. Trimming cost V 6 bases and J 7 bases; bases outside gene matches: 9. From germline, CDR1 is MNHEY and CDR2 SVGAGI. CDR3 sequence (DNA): TGTGCCAGCAGACGGAAGACAGGGTCCAACACCATATATTTT. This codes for CASRRKTGSNTIYF.

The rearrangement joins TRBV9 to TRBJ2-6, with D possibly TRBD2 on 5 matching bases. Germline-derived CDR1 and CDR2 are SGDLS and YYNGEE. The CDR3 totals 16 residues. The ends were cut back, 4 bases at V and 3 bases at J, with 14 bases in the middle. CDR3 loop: CASSSFVGGGANVLTF. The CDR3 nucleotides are TGTGCCAGCAGCTCCTTCGTAGGAGGTGGGGCCAACGTCCTGACTTTC.

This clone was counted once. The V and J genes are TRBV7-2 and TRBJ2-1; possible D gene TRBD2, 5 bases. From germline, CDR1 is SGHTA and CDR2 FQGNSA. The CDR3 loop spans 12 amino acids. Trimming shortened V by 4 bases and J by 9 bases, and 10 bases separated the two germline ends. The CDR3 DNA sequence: TGTGCCAGCAGCTCCTACAGCGGTGAGCAGTTCTTC. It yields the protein CASSSYSGEQFF.

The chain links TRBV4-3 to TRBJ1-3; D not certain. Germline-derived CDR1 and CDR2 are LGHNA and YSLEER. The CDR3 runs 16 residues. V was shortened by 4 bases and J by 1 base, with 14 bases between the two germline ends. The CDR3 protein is CASSPRLGLSGNTIYF. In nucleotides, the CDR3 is TGCGCCAGCAGCCCGCGACTCGGGTTGTCTGGAAACACCATATATTTT.

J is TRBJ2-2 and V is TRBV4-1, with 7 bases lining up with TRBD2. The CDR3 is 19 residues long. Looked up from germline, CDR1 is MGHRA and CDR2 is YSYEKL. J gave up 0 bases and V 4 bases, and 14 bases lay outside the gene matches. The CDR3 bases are TGCGCCAGCAGCCGCGGCTTTTCGCAGCGGGGAGCGAACACCGGGGAGCTGTTTTTT. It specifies CASSRGFSQRGANTGELFF.

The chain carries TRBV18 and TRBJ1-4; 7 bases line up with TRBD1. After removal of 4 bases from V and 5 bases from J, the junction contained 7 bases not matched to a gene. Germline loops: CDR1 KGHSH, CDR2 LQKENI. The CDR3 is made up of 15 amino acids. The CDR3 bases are TGTGCCAGCTCACTCCCGGGACAGAGAAATGAAAAACTGTTTTTT. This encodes CASSLPGQRNEKLFF.

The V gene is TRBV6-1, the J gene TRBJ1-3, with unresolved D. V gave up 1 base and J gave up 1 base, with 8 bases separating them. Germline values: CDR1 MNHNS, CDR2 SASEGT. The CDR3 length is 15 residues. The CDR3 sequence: CASSEDRGSGNTIYF. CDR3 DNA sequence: TGTGCCAGCAGTGAAGATAGAGGGTCTGGAAACACCATATATTTT.

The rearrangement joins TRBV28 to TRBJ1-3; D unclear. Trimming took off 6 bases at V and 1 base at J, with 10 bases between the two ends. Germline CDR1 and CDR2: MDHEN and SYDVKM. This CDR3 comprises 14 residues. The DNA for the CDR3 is TGTGCCAGCAGAGACCCGGGATCTGGAAACACCATATATTTT. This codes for CASRDPGSGNTIYF.

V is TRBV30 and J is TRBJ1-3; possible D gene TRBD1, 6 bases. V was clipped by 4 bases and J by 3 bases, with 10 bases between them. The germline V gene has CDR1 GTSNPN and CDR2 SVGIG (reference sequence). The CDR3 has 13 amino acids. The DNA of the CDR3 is TGTGCCTGGAATAAAGGGGGTGGAAACACCATATATTTT. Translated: CAWNKGGGNTIYF.

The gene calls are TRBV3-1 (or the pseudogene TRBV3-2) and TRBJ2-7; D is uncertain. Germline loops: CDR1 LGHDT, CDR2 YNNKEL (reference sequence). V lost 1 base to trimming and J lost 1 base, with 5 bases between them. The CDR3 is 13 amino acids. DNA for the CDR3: TGTGCCAGCAGCCAAGCCCCTTCCTACGAGCAGTACTTC. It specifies CASSQAPSYEQYF.

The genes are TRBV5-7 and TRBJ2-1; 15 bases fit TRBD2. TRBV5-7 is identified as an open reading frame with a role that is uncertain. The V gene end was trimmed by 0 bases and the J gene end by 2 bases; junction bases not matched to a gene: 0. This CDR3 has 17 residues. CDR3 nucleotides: TGTGCCAGCAGCTTGGGGACTAGCGGGAGGGCCTACAATGAGCAGTTCTTC. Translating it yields CASSLGTSGRAYNEQFF.

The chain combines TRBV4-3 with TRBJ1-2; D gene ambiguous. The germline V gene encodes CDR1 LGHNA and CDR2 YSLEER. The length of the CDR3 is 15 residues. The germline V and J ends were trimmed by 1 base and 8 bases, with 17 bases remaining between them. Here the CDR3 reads CASSQGGGVAAGYTF. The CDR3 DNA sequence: TGCGCCAGCAGCCAAGGCGGTGGAGTGGCTGCCGGCTACACCTTC.

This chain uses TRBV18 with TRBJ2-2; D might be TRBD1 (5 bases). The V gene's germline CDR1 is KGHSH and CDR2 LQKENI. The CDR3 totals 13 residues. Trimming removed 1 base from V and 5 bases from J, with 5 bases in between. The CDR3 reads CASSPQGTGELFF. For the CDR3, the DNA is TGTGCCAGCTCACCACAGGGGACCGGGGAGCTGTTTTTT.

CDR3 DNA: TGTGCCTGGAGTGCCCGGTGGACAGCCAAGGATTCACCCCTCCACTTT. It translates to CAWSARWTAKDSPLHF. This chain joins TRBV30 and TRBJ1-6, with a weak D call TRBD1 (6 bases). This CDR3 comprises 16 residues. V was trimmed by 1 base and J by 8 bases, leaving 18 bases between them. Germline CDR1 GTSNPN, CDR2 SVGIG (reference sequence). Combining the CDR3 with reference TRBV30 and TRBJ1-6 gives the whole variable domain SQTIHQWPATLVQPVGSPLSLECTVEGTSNPNLYWYRQAAGRGLQLLFYSVGIGQISSEVPQNLSASRPQDRQFILSSKKLLLSDSGFYLCAWSARWTAKDSPLHFGNGTRLTVT.

The CDR3 DNA reads TGCGCCAGCAGCTTGGGGGGGACAGGTGACTATGGCTACACCTTC. This translates into CASSLGGTGDYGYTF. The chain combines TRBV5-1 with TRBJ1-2, with 8 bases matching TRBD1. Per the germline V gene, CDR1 is SGHRS and CDR2 is YFSETQ. The CDR3 has 15 residues. V lost 0 bases, J lost 3 bases, and 4 bases stayed unmatched.

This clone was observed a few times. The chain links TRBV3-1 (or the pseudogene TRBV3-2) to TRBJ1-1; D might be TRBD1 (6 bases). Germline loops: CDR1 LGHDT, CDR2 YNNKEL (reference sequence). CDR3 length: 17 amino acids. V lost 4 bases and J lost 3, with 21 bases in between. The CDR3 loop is CASSPWTAREGDTEAFF. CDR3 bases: TGTGCCAGCAGCCCCTGGACAGCCCGGGAGGGGGACACTGAAGCTTTCTTT.

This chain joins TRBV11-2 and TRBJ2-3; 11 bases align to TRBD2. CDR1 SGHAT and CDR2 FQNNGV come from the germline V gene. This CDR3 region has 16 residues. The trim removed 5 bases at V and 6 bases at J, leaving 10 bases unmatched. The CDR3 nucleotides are TGTGCCAGCAGCCCCCTTAGCGGGAGGGAAGGGGATACGCAGTATTTT. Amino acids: CASSPLSGREGDTQYF.

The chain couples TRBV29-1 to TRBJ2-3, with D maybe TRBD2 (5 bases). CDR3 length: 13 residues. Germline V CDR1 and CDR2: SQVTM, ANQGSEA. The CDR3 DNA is TGCAGTGCCGTGACGGCGGGCGCAGATACGCAGTATTTT. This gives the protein CSAVTAGADTQYF.

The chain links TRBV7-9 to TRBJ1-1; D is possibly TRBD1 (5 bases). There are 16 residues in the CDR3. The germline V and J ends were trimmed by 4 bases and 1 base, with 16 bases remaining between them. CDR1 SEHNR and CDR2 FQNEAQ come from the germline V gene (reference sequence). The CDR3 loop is CASSSSRVMRNTEAFF. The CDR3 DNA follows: TGTGCCAGCAGCTCAAGCAGGGTGATGAGGAACACTGAAGCTTTCTTT.

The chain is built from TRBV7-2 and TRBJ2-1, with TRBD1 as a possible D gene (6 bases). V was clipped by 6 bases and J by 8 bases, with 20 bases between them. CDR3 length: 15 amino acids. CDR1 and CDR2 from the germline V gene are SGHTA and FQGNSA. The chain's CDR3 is CASSSVERGNDEQFF. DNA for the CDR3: TGTGCCAGCAGTTCCGTGGAGAGGGGGAATGATGAGCAGTTCTTC.

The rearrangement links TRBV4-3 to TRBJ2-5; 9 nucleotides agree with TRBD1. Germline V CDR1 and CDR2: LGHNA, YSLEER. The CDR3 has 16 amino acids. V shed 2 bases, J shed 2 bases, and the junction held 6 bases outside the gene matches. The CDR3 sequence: CASSQNPGQGQETQYF. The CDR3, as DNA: TGCGCCAGCAGCCAAAACCCGGGACAGGGTCAAGAGACCCAGTACTTC.

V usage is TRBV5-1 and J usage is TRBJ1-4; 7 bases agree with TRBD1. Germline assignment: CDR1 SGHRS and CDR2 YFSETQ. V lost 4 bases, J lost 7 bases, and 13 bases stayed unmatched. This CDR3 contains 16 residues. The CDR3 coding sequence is TGCGCCAGCAGCGAAAGCCCAAGGGGGCGGAGTGAAAAACTGTTTTTT. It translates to CASSESPRGRSEKLFF.

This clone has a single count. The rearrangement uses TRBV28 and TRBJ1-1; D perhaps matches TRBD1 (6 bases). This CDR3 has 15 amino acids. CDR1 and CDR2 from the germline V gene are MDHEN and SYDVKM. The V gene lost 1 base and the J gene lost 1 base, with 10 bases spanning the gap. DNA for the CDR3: TGTGCCAGCAGTTTATCCGCCAGGGGGAACACTGAAGCTTTCTTT. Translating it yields CASSLSARGNTEAFF.

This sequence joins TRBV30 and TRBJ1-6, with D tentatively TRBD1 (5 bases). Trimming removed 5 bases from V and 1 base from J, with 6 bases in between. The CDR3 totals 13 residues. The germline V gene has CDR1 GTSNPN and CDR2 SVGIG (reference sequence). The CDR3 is CAWGGSYNSPLHF. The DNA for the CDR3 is TGTGCCTGGGGGGGGTCCTATAATTCACCCCTCCACTTT.

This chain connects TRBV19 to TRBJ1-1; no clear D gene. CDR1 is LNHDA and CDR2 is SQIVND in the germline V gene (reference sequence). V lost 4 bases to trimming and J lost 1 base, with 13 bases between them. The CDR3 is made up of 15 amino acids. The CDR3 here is CASSSWRVGNTEAFF. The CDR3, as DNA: TGTGCCAGTAGTAGCTGGAGGGTAGGGAACACTGAAGCTTTCTTT.

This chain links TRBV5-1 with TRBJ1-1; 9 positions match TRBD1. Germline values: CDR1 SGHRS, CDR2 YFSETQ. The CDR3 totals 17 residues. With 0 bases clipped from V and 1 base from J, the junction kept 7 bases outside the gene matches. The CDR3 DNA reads TGCGCCAGCAGCTTGGTCGGGACAGGGTCTCAGAACACTGAAGCTTTCTTT. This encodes CASSLVGTGSQNTEAFF.

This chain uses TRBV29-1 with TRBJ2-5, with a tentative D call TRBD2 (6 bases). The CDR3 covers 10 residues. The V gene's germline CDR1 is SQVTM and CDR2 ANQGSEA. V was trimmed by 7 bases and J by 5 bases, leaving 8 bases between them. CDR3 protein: CSAGRETQYF. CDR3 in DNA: TGCAGCGCAGGGAGGGAGACCCAGTACTTC.

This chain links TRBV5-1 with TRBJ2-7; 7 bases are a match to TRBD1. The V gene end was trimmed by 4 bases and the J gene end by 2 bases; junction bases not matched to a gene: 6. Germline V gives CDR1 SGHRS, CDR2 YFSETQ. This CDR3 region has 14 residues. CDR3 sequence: CASSTGDSPYEQYF. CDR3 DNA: TGCGCCAGCAGCACCGGGGACAGCCCCTACGAGCAGTACTTC. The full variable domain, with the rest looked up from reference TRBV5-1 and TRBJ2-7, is KAGVTQTPRYLIKTRGQQVTLSCSPISGHRSVSWYQQTPGQGLQFLFEYFSETQRNKGNFPGRFSGRQFSNSRSEMNVSTLELGDSALYLCASSTGDSPYEQYFGPGTRLTVT.

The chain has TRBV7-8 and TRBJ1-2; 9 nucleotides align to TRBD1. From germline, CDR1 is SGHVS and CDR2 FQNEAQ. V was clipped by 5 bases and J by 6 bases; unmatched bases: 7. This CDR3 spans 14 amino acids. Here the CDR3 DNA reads TGTGCCAGCAGCCCCTGGGACAGGGAAGATGGCTACACCTTC. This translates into CASSPWDREDGYTF.

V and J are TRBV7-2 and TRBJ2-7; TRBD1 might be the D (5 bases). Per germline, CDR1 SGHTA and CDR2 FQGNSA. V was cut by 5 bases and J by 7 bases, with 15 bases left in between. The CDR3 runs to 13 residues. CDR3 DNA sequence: TGTGCCAGCAGCGCTCAGGGATTGGGGGAGCAGTACTTC. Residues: CASSAQGLGEQYF.